Included here is one TCR beta chain sequence, with context. The same CDR3 arises from other DNA sequences in this sample as well. This CDR3 has 12 amino acids. Germline loops: CDR1 LNHDA, CDR2 SQIVND (reference sequence). Trimming removed 6 bases at V and 3 bases at J, with 9 bases between. The data belong to a study of control samples from healthy donors and cancer patients. Only in-frame clones appear in the TCRdb table, and some are missing; sequencing was by immunoSEQ multiplex PCR. The sample holds fewer than 200,000 clones, 90% seen once. The receptor's source is a woman aged 50 to 60 in good health. Source material: blood. The chain links TRBV19 to TRBJ2-7; TRBD2 might be the D (6 bases). The CDR3 bases are TGTGCCAGTAGCGGGGGTGGCTACGAGCAGTACTTC. This gives the protein CASSGGGYEQYF.